The sequence of this T cell receptor (beta chain) was determined in a study of blood T cell repertoires in COVID-19. The assay was immunoSEQ multiplex PCR, and TCRdb's table has in-frame clones only and misses some. Counted here are roughly 340,000 clones, around 87% occurring once; the ten biggest clones make up about 2.1%. Germline V gives CDR1 MNHEY, CDR2 SVGEGT. CDR3 size: 13 residues. V gave up 5 bases and J gave up 5 bases, with 13 bases separating them. The chain has TRBV6-2 or TRBV6-3 and TRBJ2-7; D possibly corresponds to TRBD1 (6 bases). Sequencing was performed on PBMCs or T cells enriched from blood (not recorded which). The TCR was taken from a man aged 35 to 55 in a cohort exposed to, infected with or recovered from COVID-19 (not recorded which). The CDR3 DNA follows: TGTGCCAGCAGTCTCCAGGGGATTAACGAGCAGTACTTC. It yields the protein CASSLQGINEQYF.